This TCR beta chain was documented in a study of T cell changes during pregnancy in multiple sclerosis. Germline V gives CDR1 LNHDA, CDR2 SQIVND (reference sequence). This CDR3 has 18 amino acids. Trimming cost V 4 bases and J 1 base, with 23 bases left between them. Profiled with immunoSEQ multiplex PCR; TCRdb holds only in-frame clones, not every one. Among tens of thousands of clones, 85% to 95% were seen once, and the ten largest hold around 2%. The source was peripheral blood, collected in the third trimester of pregnancy. The origin of this receptor is a female donor with multiple sclerosis, enrolled in a pregnancy study. V is TRBV19 and J is TRBJ2-7; D ambiguous. DNA for the CDR3: TGTGCCAGTAGTACCCGGATGGATCAGGCTCCAAAATCCTACGAGCAGTACTTC. Protein sequence: CASSTRMDQAPKSYEQYF.